The 8 T cell receptor beta chains below were found in one sample sequenced in a study of cytomegalovirus exposure and HLA in healthy donors (dated by TCRdb to between 2016 and 2019). Libraries were made using the immunoSEQ multiplex PCR assay. The multiplex PCR relied on a mix of 60 forward primers for TCR Vbeta segments and 13 reverse primers for TCR Jbeta segments. Sourced from immuneACCESS, this table was stored by TCRdb with only in-frame sequences that have V and J called. A share of the clones is absent; for the studies checked, an unresolved V gene accounts for under half, and the remainder has no known explanation. The sample table holds approximately 160,000 clones, of which around 68% were seen once. Approximately 1.5% of the sample is taken by the ten largest. The sample was PBMCs. These TCRs come from a man in his fifties in good health and CMV-seronegative.

This clone was counted a few times. This chain uses TRBV5-1 with TRBJ1-2; 9 bases map to TRBD1. This CDR3 is 13 amino acids long. The germline V gene encodes CDR1 SGHRS and CDR2 YFSETQ. V lost 7 bases to trimming and J lost 0 bases; unmatched junction nucleotides: 1. The CDR3 nucleotides read TGCGCCAGCGGGACAGGGCCTAACTATGGCTACACCTTC. Amino acids: CASGTGPNYGYTF.

The gene calls are TRBV29-1 and TRBJ1-1; D is unresolved. Trimming took off 7 bases at V and 6 bases at J, with 12 bases between the two ends. CDR1 SQVTM and CDR2 ANQGSEA come from the germline V gene. The CDR3 is 11 amino acids. CDR3 sequence (DNA): TGCAGCGCTGGGCCTACCGCTGAAGCTTTCTTT. Protein: CSAGPTAEAFF.

This clone was recorded a few times. This sequence joins TRBV27 and TRBJ2-7; D is unresolved. The V end lost 8 bases, the J end lost 0 bases, and 11 bases lay between the germline ends. Per the germline V gene, CDR1 is MNHEY and CDR2 is SMNVEV (reference sequence). This CDR3 region has 13 residues. CDR3 sequence: CASGQVFSYEQYF. As DNA, the CDR3 is TGTGCCAGCGGGCAGGTCTTCTCCTACGAGCAGTACTTC.

A few counts support this clone. The chain uses TRBV6-6 and TRBJ1-1; TRBD1 agrees at 9 bases. CDR1 is MNHNY and CDR2 is SVGAGI in the germline V gene (reference sequence). This CDR3 has 14 amino acids. The V segment lost 6 bases and the J segment 4 bases; nucleotides outside the gene matches: 6. DNA of the CDR3: TGTGCCAGCAGAACTACAGGGGGCGGCACTGAAGCTTTCTTT. Encoded protein: CASRTTGGGTEAFF.

This sequence joins TRBV6-1 and TRBJ1-4; TRBD1 matches at 8 bases. The CDR3 runs to 17 residues. Per germline, CDR1 MNHNS and CDR2 SASEGT. Trimming removed 2 bases from V and 3 bases from J; junction bases left unmatched: 8. The CDR3 reads CASSENDRGWSNEKLFF. CDR3 nucleotides: TGTGCCAGCAGTGAAAACGACAGGGGATGGTCTAATGAAAAACTGTTTTTT.

This clone has only a few counts. The rearrangement uses TRBV9 and TRBJ1-1; D unclear. Germline V gene sequence: CDR1 SGDLS, CDR2 YYNGEE. CDR3 length: 20 amino acids. Trimming removed 3 bases at V and 0 bases at J, with 27 bases between. For the CDR3, the DNA is TGTGCCAGCAGCGCGCAAACTTCCGGGGAGGCGAGGAATTTGAACACTGAAGCTTTCTTT. Translating gives CASSAQTSGEARNLNTEAFF.

J is TRBJ1-6 and V is TRBV7-8; 9 nucleotides agree with TRBD1. The CDR3 length is 16 residues. The germline V gene encodes CDR1 SGHVS and CDR2 FQNEAQ. V was pared by 5 bases and J by 7 bases, with 9 bases of the junction left unmatched. CDR3 residues: CASSPPNRGQNSPLHF. The CDR3 DNA is TGTGCCAGCAGCCCACCCAACAGGGGGCAAAATTCACCCCTCCACTTT.

In its sample, this clone was seen once. The chain recombines TRBV7-9 with TRBJ1-2; 7 bases agree with TRBD1. From germline, CDR1 is SEHNR and CDR2 FQNEAQ (reference sequence). The CDR3 contains 14 residues. With V trimmed by 3 bases and J by 0 bases, 1 base remained unmatched. In DNA, the CDR3 is TGTGCCAGCAGCTTTGGGACAGCTAACTATGGCTACACCTTC. This sequence encodes CASSFGTANYGYTF. The whole variable domain, filled in from reference TRBV7-9 and TRBJ1-2, reads DTGVSQNPRHKITKRGQNVTFRCDPISEHNRLYWYRQTLGQGPEFLTYFQNEAQLEKSRLLSDRFSAERPKGSFSTLEIQRTEQGDSAMYLCASSFGTANYGYTFGSGTRLTVV.